The sequence of this T cell receptor beta chain was determined in a study of T cell responses to AZD1222 COVID-19 vaccine. Data came from immunoSEQ multiplex PCR; TCRdb stores just in-frame clones and leaves some out. The table lists around 150,000 clones, about 91% of them singletons. The sequence was obtained from an adult who received the AZD1222 COVID-19 vaccine. The material sequenced was peripheral blood, taken 28 days after the second AZD1222 dose.

The CDR3 here is CATLASYAGNTIYF. The CDR3 DNA sequence: TGTGCCACCCTAGCGTCGTACGCTGGAAACACCATATATTTT. The chain links TRBV6-5 to TRBJ1-3; no definite D call. Germline V CDR1 and CDR2: MNHEY, SVGAGI. There are 14 residues in the CDR3. V lost 10 bases to trimming and J lost 2 bases, with 15 bases between them.